The 5 T cell receptor beta chains below were found in one sample sequenced in a study of breast tumors, draining lymph nodes, adjacent tissues. TCRdb itself ran the multiplex PCR reads through MiXCR, one entry per CDR3 protein. This sample has about 130,000 distinct CDR3 sequences, with about 20% found just once. Samples came from axillary lymph nodes draining the breast cancer. Material: axillary lymph node tissue. Source of these receptors: a female donor with breast cancer. Some clones in this sample may be carry-over from other donors' samples.

Concerning this clonotype: A much bigger clone sits one base away, suggesting this may be a read error. This rearrangement joins TRBV7-9 to TRBJ1-5, with a possible D match to TRBD1 (6 bases). The CDR3 extends over 14 amino acids. Looked up from germline, CDR1 is SEHNR and CDR2 is FQNEAQ (reference sequence). Trimming removed 5 bases from V and 5 bases from J, with 13 bases in between. CDR3 DNA: TGTGCCAGCAGCCTAGGTAGGGGGGATCAGCCCCAGCATTTT. Its protein product is CASSLGRGDQPQHF.

This clonotype came up many times. The rearrangement links TRBV7-9 to TRBJ1-4, with TRBD1 identical over 7 bases. The CDR3 has 16 amino acids. In germline, CDR1 is SEHNR, CDR2 FQNEAQ (reference sequence). Losses at the gene ends were 7 bases for V and 2 bases for J; bases not matched to a gene: 10. The CDR3 bases are TGTGCCAGCACCTTCTGGGCAGGGGGGACTAATGAAAAACTGTTTTTT. Translating it yields CASTFWAGGTNEKLFF.

As regards this clonotype: This may stem from a read error, because a much larger clone lies one nucleotide away. The V gene is TRBV9, the J gene TRBJ1-3, with TRBD1 matching 7 bases. In germline, CDR1 is SGDLS, CDR2 YYNGEE. CDR3 length: 15 residues. The V and J ends lost 4 bases and 1 base, in that order; junction bases with no gene match: 5. The CDR3 sequence: CASSPGRGSGNTIYF. CDR3 nucleotide sequence: TGTGCCAGCAGCCCGGGCAGGGGGTCTGGAAACACCATATATTTT.

In this sample, this clonotype turned up many times. This chain connects TRBV12-3 or TRBV12-4 to TRBJ2-3, with a weak D call TRBD2 (6 bases). The CDR3 runs to 16 residues. V lost 2 bases, J lost 2 bases, and 14 bases lay in between. In DNA, the CDR3 is TGTGCCAGCAGTTTATCTGCGGGACGGTACACAGATACGCAGTATTTT. Its translation is CASSLSAGRYTDTQYF.

The chain recombines TRBV20-1 with TRBJ2-3, with unresolved D. CDR1 DFQATT and CDR2 SNEGSKA come from the germline V gene (reference sequence). The CDR3 length is 13 residues. The germline V and J ends were trimmed by 2 bases and 8 bases, with 14 bases remaining between them. The CDR3 region is CSARRQALGTQYF. CDR3 DNA: TGCAGTGCTAGACGTCAGGCCTTAGGTACGCAGTATTTT.